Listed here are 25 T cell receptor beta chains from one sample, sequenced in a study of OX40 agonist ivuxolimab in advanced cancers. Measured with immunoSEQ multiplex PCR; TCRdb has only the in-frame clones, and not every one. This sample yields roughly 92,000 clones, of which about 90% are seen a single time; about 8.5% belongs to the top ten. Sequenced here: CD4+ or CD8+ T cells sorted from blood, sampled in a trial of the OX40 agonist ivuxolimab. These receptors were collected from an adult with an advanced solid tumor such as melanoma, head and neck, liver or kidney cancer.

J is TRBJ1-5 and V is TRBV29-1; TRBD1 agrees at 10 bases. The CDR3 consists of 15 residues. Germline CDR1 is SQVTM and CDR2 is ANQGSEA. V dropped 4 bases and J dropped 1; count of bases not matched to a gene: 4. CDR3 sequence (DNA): TGCAGCGTTGGTGGGACAGGGGAGAGCAATCAGCCCCAGCATTTT. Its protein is CSVGGTGESNQPQHF.

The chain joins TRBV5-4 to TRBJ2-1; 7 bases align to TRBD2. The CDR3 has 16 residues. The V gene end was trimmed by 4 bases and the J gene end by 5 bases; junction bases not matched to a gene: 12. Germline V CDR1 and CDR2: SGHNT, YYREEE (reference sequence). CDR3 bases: TGTGCCAGCAGCCGGGGGTTGGTAGCGGGCAACAATGAGCAGTTCTTC. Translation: CASSRGLVAGNNEQFF.

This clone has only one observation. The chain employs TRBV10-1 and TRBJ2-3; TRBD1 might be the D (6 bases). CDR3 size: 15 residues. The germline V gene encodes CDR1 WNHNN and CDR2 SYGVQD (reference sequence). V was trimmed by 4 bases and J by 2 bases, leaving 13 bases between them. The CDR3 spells CASSVFQGTTDTQYF. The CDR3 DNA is TGCGCCAGCAGTGTCTTCCAGGGGACCACAGATACGCAGTATTTT.

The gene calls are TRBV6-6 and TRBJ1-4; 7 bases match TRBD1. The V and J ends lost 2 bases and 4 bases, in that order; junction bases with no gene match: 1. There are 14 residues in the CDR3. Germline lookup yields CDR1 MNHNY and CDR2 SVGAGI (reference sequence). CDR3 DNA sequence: TGTGCCAGCAGTTACAACAGGGGTAATGAAAAACTGTTTTTT. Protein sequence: CASSYNRGNEKLFF.

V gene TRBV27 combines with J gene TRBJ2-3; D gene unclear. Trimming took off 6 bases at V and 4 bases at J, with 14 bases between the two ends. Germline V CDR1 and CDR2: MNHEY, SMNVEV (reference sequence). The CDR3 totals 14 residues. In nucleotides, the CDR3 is TGTGCCAGCAGCATTACACTCGGCGCAGATACGCAGTATTTT. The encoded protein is CASSITLGADTQYF.

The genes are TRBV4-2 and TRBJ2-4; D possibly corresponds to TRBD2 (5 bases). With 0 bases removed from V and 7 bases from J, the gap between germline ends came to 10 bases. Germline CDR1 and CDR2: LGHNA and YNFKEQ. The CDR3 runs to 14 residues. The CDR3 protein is CASSQDSVANIQYF. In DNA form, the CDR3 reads TGTGCCAGCAGCCAAGATTCAGTAGCGAACATTCAGTACTTC.

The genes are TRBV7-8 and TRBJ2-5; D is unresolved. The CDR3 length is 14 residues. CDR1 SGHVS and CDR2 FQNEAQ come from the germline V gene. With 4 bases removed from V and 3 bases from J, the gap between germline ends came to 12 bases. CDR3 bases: TGTGCCAGCAGCTCTCTCCCTAGAGAAGAGACCCAGTACTTC. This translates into CASSSLPREETQYF.

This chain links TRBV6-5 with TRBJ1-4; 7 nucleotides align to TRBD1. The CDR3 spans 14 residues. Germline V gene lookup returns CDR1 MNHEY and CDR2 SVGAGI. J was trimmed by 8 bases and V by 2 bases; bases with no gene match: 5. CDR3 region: CASSYETGLEKLFF. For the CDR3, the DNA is TGTGCCAGCAGTTACGAGACAGGGCTCGAAAAACTGTTTTTT.

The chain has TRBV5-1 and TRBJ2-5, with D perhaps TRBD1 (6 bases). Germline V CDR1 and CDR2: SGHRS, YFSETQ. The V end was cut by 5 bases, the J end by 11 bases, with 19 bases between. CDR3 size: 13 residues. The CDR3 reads CASSWGHEREQYF. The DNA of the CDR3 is TGCGCCAGCAGTTGGGGGCACGAAAGGGAGCAGTACTTC.

The chain's CDR3 is CASSVWGGITGELFF. CDR3 coding DNA: TGTGCCAGCAGCGTATGGGGCGGAATCACCGGGGAGCTGTTTTTT. The chain links TRBV9 to TRBJ2-2; TRBD1 might be the D (5 bases). V lost 1 base, J lost 4 bases, and 11 bases lay in between. The CDR3 loop spans 15 amino acids. Looked up from germline, CDR1 is SGDLS and CDR2 is YYNGEE.

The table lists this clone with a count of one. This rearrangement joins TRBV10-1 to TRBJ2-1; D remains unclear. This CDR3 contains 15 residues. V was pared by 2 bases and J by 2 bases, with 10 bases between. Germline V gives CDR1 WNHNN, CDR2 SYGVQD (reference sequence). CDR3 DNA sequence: TGCGCCAGCAGTGAGATGCTTGACCCCTACAATGAGCAGTTCTTC. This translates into CASSEMLDPYNEQFF.

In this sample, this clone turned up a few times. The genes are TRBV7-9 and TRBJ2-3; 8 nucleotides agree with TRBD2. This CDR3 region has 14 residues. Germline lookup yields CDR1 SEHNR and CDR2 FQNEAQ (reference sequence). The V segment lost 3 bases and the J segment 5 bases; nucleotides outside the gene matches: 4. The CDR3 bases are TGTGCCAGCAGCTTTAGCGGGGCGGGAGATACGCAGTATTTT. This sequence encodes CASSFSGAGDTQYF. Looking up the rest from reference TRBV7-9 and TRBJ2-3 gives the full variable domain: DTGVSQNPRHKITKRGQNVTFRCDPISEHNRLYWYRQTLGQGPEFLTYFQNEAQLEKSRLLSDRFSAERPKGSFSTLEIQRTEQGDSAMYLCASSFSGAGDTQYFGPGTRLTVL.

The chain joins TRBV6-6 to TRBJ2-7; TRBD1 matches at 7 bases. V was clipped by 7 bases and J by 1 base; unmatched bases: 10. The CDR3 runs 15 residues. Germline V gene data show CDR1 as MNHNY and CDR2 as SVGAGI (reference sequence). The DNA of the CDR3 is TGTGCCAGCACCCTGGGACAGCGCTCATCCTACGAGCAGTACTTC. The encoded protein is CASTLGQRSSYEQYF.

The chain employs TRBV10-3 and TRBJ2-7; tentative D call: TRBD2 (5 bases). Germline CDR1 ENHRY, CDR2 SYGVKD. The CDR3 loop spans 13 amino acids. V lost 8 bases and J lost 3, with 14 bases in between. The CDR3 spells CAISDSSSYEQYF. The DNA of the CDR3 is TGTGCCATCTCGGACTCTAGCAGCTACGAGCAGTACTTC.

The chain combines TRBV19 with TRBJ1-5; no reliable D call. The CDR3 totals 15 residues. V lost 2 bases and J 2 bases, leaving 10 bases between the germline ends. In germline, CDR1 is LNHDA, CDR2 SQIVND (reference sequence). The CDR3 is CASSITDLGNQPQHF. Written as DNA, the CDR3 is TGTGCCAGTAGTATAACAGACTTGGGCAATCAGCCCCAGCATTTT.

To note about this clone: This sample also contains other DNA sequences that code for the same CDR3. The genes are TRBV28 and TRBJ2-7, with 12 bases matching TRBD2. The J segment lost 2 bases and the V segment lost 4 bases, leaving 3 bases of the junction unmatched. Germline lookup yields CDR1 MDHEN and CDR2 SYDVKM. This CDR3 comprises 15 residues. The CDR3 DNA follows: TGTGCCAGCAGTTCAAGGACTAGCGGGACCTACGAGCAGTACTTC. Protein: CASSSRTSGTYEQYF.

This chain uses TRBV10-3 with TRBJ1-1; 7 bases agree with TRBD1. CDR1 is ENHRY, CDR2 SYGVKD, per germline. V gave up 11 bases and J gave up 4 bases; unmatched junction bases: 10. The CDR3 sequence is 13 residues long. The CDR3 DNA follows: TGTGCCGCCAGGCAGGGGGAGGGCACTGAAGCTTTCTTT. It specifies CAARQGEGTEAFF.

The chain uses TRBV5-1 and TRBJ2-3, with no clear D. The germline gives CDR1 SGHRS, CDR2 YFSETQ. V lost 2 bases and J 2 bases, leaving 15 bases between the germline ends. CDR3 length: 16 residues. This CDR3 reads CASSFQRGLDTDTQYF. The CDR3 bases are TGCGCCAGCAGCTTTCAACGTGGCCTTGACACAGATACGCAGTATTTT.

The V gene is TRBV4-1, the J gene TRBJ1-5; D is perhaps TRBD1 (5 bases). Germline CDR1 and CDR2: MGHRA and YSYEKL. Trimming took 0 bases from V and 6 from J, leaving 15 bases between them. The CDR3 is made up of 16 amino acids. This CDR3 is CASSQDSGRNTQPQHF. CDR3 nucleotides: TGCGCCAGCAGCCAAGATTCGGGACGGAATACTCAGCCCCAGCATTTT.

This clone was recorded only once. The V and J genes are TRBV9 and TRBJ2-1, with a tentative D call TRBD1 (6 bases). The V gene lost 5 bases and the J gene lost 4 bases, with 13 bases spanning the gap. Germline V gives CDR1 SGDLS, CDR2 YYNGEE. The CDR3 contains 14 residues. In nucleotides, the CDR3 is TGTGCCAGCAGTGAGGGGGTATATTACAATGAGCAGTTCTTC. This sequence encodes CASSEGVYYNEQFF. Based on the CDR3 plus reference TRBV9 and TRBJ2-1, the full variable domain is DSGVTQTPKHLITATGQRVTLRCSPRSGDLSVYWYQQSLDQGLQFLIQYYNGEERAKGNILERFSAQQFPDLHSELNLSSLELGDSALYFCASSEGVYYNEQFFGPGTRLTVL.

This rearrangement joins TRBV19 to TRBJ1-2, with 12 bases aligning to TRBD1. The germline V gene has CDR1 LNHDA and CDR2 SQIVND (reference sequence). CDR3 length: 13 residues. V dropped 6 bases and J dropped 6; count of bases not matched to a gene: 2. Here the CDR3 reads CASRGQGADGYTF. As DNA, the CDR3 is TGTGCCAGTAGGGGACAGGGGGCGGATGGCTACACCTTC.

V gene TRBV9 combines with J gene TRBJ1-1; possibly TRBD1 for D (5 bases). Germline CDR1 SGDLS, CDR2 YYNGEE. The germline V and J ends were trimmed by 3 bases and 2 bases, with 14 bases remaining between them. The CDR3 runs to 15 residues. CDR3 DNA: TGTGCCAGCAGCGGCGGTTCGGGGCGTAACACTGAAGCTTTCTTT. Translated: CASSGGSGRNTEAFF.

CDR3 sequence reads: CASSPSQGSEAFF. In DNA form, the CDR3 reads TGTGCCAGCAGTCCCTCCCAGGGCTCTGAAGCTTTCTTT. The chain is built from TRBV7-9 and TRBJ1-1; maybe TRBD1 (5 bases). This CDR3 is 13 amino acids long. Germline CDR1 and CDR2: SEHNR and FQNEAQ (reference sequence). Between the trimmed V and J ends, which lost 6 bases and 6 bases, there was a span of 14 bases.

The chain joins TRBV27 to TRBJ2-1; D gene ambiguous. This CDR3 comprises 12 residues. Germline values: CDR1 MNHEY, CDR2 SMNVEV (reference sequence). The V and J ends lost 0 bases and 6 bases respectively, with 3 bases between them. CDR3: CASSLSVNEQFF. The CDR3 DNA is TGTGCCAGCAGTTTATCTGTCAATGAGCAGTTCTTC.

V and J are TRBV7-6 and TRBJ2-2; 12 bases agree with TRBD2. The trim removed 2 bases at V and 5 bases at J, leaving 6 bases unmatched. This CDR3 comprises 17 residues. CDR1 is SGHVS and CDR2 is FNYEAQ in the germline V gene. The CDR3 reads CASSLSTGTSGTGELFF. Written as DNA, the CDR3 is TGTGCCAGCAGCTTAAGCACCGGGACTAGCGGGACCGGGGAGCTGTTTTTT.